The 14 T cell receptor beta chains in this list originate from one sample, sequenced in a study of cytomegalovirus exposure and HLA in healthy donors. The study ran its PCR with 60 Vbeta and 13 Jbeta primers. The data were produced by immunoSEQ multiplex PCR, yet TCRdb's version contains in-frame clones alone and is incomplete. The specimen's table records 45,000 to 70,000 clones. Sequencing was carried out using PBMCs. The receptor set was obtained from a woman aged 45-65 years in good health and CMV-seropositive.

This sequence joins TRBV10-3 and TRBJ2-3; D unclear. Germline values: CDR1 ENHRY, CDR2 SYGVKD. This CDR3 comprises 15 residues. V shed 2 bases and J shed 2 bases, with 11 bases lying between them. The CDR3 loop reads CAISEVGGHTDTQYF. The CDR3 coding sequence is TGTGCCATCAGTGAGGTCGGCGGCCACACAGATACGCAGTATTTT.

The chain has TRBV28 and TRBJ1-5; D is uncertain. This CDR3 spans 12 amino acids. Germline V gene lookup returns CDR1 MDHEN and CDR2 SYDVKM. Trimming left V 7 bases short and J 7 bases short, with 11 bases between. The CDR3 is CASTTWRQPQHF. CDR3 nucleotide sequence: TGTGCCAGCACCACATGGAGGCAGCCCCAGCATTTT.

V and J are TRBV19 and TRBJ1-1, with a possible D match to TRBD1 (5 bases). V was pared by 6 bases and J by 7 bases, with 15 bases between. This CDR3 has 13 residues. From germline, CDR1 is LNHDA and CDR2 SQIVND (reference sequence). The CDR3 spells CASSARGRSEAFF. CDR3 DNA: TGTGCCAGTAGCGCGCGGGGACGAAGTGAAGCTTTCTTT. Combining the CDR3 with reference TRBV19 and TRBJ1-1 gives the whole variable domain DGGITQSPKYLFRKEGQNVTLSCEQNLNHDAMYWYRQDPGQGLRLIYYSQIVNDFQKGDIAEGYSVSREKKESFPLTVTSAQKNPTAFYLCASSARGRSEAFFGQGTRLTVV.

The V call is TRBV7-2, the J call TRBJ1-4, with 7 bases aligning to TRBD1. V gave up 4 bases and J gave up 7 bases; unmatched junction bases: 9. Germline V gene sequence: CDR1 SGHTA, CDR2 FQGNSA. The CDR3 runs to 15 residues. CDR3 amino acids: CASSSNPGTAEKLFF. CDR3 coding DNA: TGTGCCAGCAGCTCAAATCCCGGGACAGCTGAAAAACTGTTTTTT.

The chain recombines TRBV5-6 with TRBJ1-2; tentatively, D is TRBD1 (6 bases). The CDR3 is 17 amino acids. The V end lost 2 bases, the J end lost 1 base, and 18 bases lay between the germline ends. Germline lookup yields CDR1 SGHDT and CDR2 YYEEEE. The chain's CDR3 is CASSFTGHTSSNYGYTF. The CDR3 coding sequence is TGTGCCAGCAGCTTCACGGGACACACAAGTAGTAACTATGGCTACACCTTC.

V usage is TRBV28 and J usage is TRBJ1-5; 7 bases line up with TRBD1. Losses at the gene ends were 3 bases for V and 8 bases for J; bases not matched to a gene: 4. Germline CDR1 is MDHEN and CDR2 is SYDVKM. This CDR3 spans 13 amino acids. Written as DNA, the CDR3 is TGTGCCAGCAGTTTGGACAGGAGGAAGCCCCAGCATTTT. As protein: CASSLDRRKPQHF.

The chain uses TRBV5-1 and TRBJ2-5; 12 bases are a match to TRBD2. The CDR3 has 16 residues. The ends lost 1 base at V and 5 bases at J; junction bases unmatched: 6. CDR1 and CDR2 from the germline V gene are SGHRS and YFSETQ. The CDR3 reads CASSLSPSGRGETQYF. The CDR3 region has the DNA TGCGCCAGCAGCTTGTCCCCTAGCGGGAGGGGTGAGACCCAGTACTTC.

The V and J genes are TRBV9 and TRBJ2-1, with 13 bases identical to TRBD2. The CDR3 runs to 16 residues. V was clipped by 3 bases and J by 7 bases; unmatched bases: 7. Germline loops: CDR1 SGDLS, CDR2 YYNGEE. CDR3 residues: CASSGGTSGVENEQFF. CDR3 nucleotide sequence: TGTGCCAGCAGCGGAGGGACTAGCGGGGTGGAGAATGAGCAGTTCTTC.

The chain recombines TRBV10-3 with TRBJ2-3; D possibly corresponds to TRBD1 (5 bases). V was cut by 4 bases and J by 4 bases, with 15 bases left in between. This CDR3 comprises 15 residues. In germline, CDR1 is ENHRY, CDR2 SYGVKD. The CDR3 region has the DNA TGTGCCATCAGTGCCTCTTCAGGGTTCTCAGATACGCAGTATTTT. This encodes CAISASSGFSDTQYF.

The chain carries TRBV7-2 and TRBJ2-7; 7 bases fit TRBD2. CDR3 length: 16 amino acids. V lost 1 base, J lost 0 bases, and 6 bases stayed unmatched. CDR1 and CDR2 (germline): SGHTA, FQGNSA. CDR3 in amino acids: CASSLGGGGGSYEQYF. DNA of the CDR3: TGTGCCAGCAGCTTAGGTGGCGGGGGTGGCTCCTACGAGCAGTACTTC.

The chain recombines TRBV7-2 with TRBJ1-2, with D unresolved. CDR1 and CDR2 from the germline V gene are SGHTA and FQGNSA. The V end lost 2 bases, the J end lost 5 bases, and 6 bases lay between the germline ends. CDR3 length equals 12 residues. The CDR3 is CASSLLGYGYTF. Here the CDR3 DNA reads TGTGCCAGCAGCTTACTAGGATATGGCTACACCTTC.

The gene calls are TRBV6-1 and TRBJ2-2; 9 bases line up with TRBD1. The J segment lost 4 bases and the V segment lost 7 bases, leaving 7 bases of the junction unmatched. Germline CDR1 MNHNS, CDR2 SASEGT. The CDR3 totals 15 residues. CDR3 DNA: TGTGCCAGCACTACCGACAGGGGGGTCACCGGGGAGCTGTTTTTT. It encodes CASTTDRGVTGELFF.

The chain employs TRBV9 and TRBJ2-2, with TRBD2 matching over 8 bases. Unmatched junction bases numbered 11, after V lost 4 bases and J lost 0 bases. Germline V gene lookup returns CDR1 SGDLS and CDR2 YYNGEE. The length of the CDR3 is 18 residues. The DNA of the CDR3 is TGTGCCAGCAGCCCCCGAGGTAGCGGGGCCACGAACACCGGGGAGCTGTTTTTT. Its protein is CASSPRGSGATNTGELFF. Complete variable domain (other parts from reference TRBV9 and TRBJ2-2): DSGVTQTPKHLITATGQRVTLRCSPRSGDLSVYWYQQSLDQGLQFLIQYYNGEERAKGNILERFSAQQFPDLHSELNLSSLELGDSALYFCASSPRGSGATNTGELFFGEGSRLTVL.

The V gene is TRBV11-2, the J gene TRBJ2-2; unclear D gene. V gave up 0 bases and J gave up 6 bases, with 14 bases separating them. CDR1 is SGHAT, CDR2 FQNNGV, per germline. The CDR3 is 16 residues long. The CDR3 loop reads CASSLERRRLSGELFF. The CDR3 DNA is TGTGCCAGCAGCTTAGAACGCCGGCGACTCTCCGGGGAGCTGTTTTTT.